This T cell receptor beta chain emerged from a study of OX40 agonist ivuxolimab in advanced cancers. Sequencing was performed with immunoSEQ multiplex PCR; in TCRdb, only in-frame clones are kept and a portion is missing. Of 65,000 to 95,000 clones detected, roughly 90% appear once; the ten largest clones hold under 3%. Per the germline V gene, CDR1 is GTSNPN and CDR2 is SVGIG (reference sequence). CDR3 size: 11 residues. In the case of this clone: An end of the junction does not agree with germline; a read error may underlie this.

The clonotype originates from an adult with an advanced solid tumor such as melanoma, head and neck, liver or kidney cancer. This specimen consisted of CD4+ or CD8+ T cells sorted from blood, obtained in a trial of the OX40 agonist ivuxolimab. The rearrangement joins TRBV30 to TRBJ1-2; no clear D. CDR3 sequence (DNA): TGTGCCTGGAGTGTAAACTTTGGCTACACCTTC. Translation: CAWSVNFGYTF.